This T cell receptor beta chain was observed in a study of T cells of healthy individuals. TCRdb itself ran the 5' RACE reads through MiXCR, one entry per CDR3 protein. The top ten clones hold around 6.4% of a sample with some 100,000 distinct CDR3 sequences, approximately 15% of them seen once. Between the trimmed V and J ends, which lost 4 bases and 5 bases, there was a span of 8 bases. The CDR3 contains 12 residues. Germline CDR1 and CDR2: SNHLY and FYNNEI. In this sample, this clonotype turned up a few times. The TCR was taken from a human donor in good health. The V and J genes are TRBV2 and TRBJ2-5; a possible D gene is TRBD1 (6 bases). The CDR3 here is CASSAGVETQYF. The CDR3 nucleotides read TGTGCCAGCAGTGCAGGGGTCGAGACCCAGTACTTC.